The clone carrying this T cell receptor beta chain was observed a single time. The data originate from a study of cytomegalovirus exposure and HLA in healthy donors. Germline CDR1 reads KGHSH; CDR2 reads LQKENI. The CDR3 is made up of 12 amino acids. V dropped 0 bases and J dropped 5 bases, with 5 bases sitting between them. The protocol was immunoSEQ multiplex PCR, while the TCRdb copy is restricted to in-frame clones and leaves out a portion. The profile shows 68,000 or so clones, around 97% of them singletons. This chain links TRBV18 with TRBJ2-7, with D unresolved. Sequenced input: PBMCs. The clonotype was recovered from a young man in good health and CMV-seronegative. CDR3 in amino acids: CASSPPYHEQYF. The CDR3 DNA reads TGTGCCAGCTCACCACCCTATCACGAGCAGTACTTC.